This TCR beta chain was sequenced in a study of T cell responses to AZD1222 COVID-19 vaccine (dated by TCRdb to the early 2020s). Some background on the complete study: A total of 240 or so trial participants underwent TCR sequencing, of whom about 200 had received two doses of AZD1222 and about 26 had received two doses of the MenACWY control vaccine. Trial participants were enrolled by age into 18-55, 56-69 and 70-plus year subgroups, with about 150, 28 and 57 TCR-sequenced participants respectively. The investigation overall reported the following: The vaccine-associated CD4 TCRs covered the entire spike protein, and the dominant responses fell in regions 160-218 and 743-854. Conclusions about previously exposed vaccinees are limited, since just a handful of AZD1222 recipients were seropositive for SARS-CoV-2 at baseline. After two AZD1222 doses, spike-specific TCR breadth and depth were significantly higher than at day 0 and than in MenACWY recipients. Reportedly, almost half of the unique spike-specific TCRs recognized epitopes lying outside the regions that are mutated in the B.1.351 and B.1.1.7 variants. Participants were mostly white British, with more females than males. The authors suggested clonal diversity may have been underestimated. Because no samples from the day 14 peak response were available, repertoires could be characterized only after the peak T cell response. The 56-69-year group was small, and its depth increase did not reach significance, likely because of low power.

As concerns this clone: This receptor's antigen is unknown. Base qualities are not provided; no much larger clone lies one nucleotide away.

The V and J ends are trimmed by 0 bases and 7 bases, leaving 16 bases between them. From the germline V gene (reference sequence), CDR1 is GTSNPN and CDR2 is SVGIG. The CDR3 measures 16 amino acids from cysteine to phenylalanine. Only the CDR3 portion is preserved as DNA: 48 bases, with reading frame beginning at the first base. The CDR3 regions of human TCRbeta chains were subjected to immunosequencing. As for the authors' bioinformatics: Repertoire TCRs were matched against a reference library of SARS-CoV-2-specific TCRs generated with the MIRA antigen-specificity platform. Breadth was defined as the fraction of unique TCRs that were SARS-CoV-2-associated, and depth was defined as the fraction of total T cells that were SARS-CoV-2-associated. Using the MIRA data, each spike-specific TCR was assigned both to the spike region to which the TCR was reactive and to a CD4 or CD8 class. Log10-transformed breadth and depth values were compared by one-way ANOVA with Sidak's multiple comparisons tests. TCRdb holds this immuneACCESS table with in-frame rearrangements only. Some clones are missing; in checked studies, unresolved V genes explain under half, and the rest has no known cause. V, J and clone size are taken as reported in that table, and D and trimming were inferred from the DNA itself. The sample table lists fewer than 200,000 clones, around 94% of them with a count of one. The top ten hold 3.6% of the sample.

Taken with the paper, the label for time point translates to: about 28 days (+/-7) after the second vaccine dose. What this sample's treatment or condition label stands for: meningococcal conjugate vaccine given as trial control. Samples from vaccinated people were obtained from the UK trials COV001 and COV002, which included a single-blind randomized controlled phase 2/3 trial of AZD1222 (ChAdOx1 nCoV-19) in healthy adults. Trial participant PBMC samples were collected at day 0 and day 28 after the second dose for TCRbeta chain sequencing. The starting material was peripheral blood, obtained 28 days after the second dose of the MenACWY control vaccine. This receptor was identified in an adult who received the MenACWY meningococcal vaccine as a control. The V and J segments used are TRBV30 and TRBJ1-6, and perhaps TRBD1 as D gene, on 5 matching bases. The encoded CDR3 is CAWSVGLGTENSPLHF. The base sequence is TGTGCCTGGAGTGTAGGGCTCGGGACCGAGAATTCACCCCTCCACTTT. Here the CDR3 is joined to the reference TRBV30 and TRBJ1-6 genes, and the full variable domain is: SQTIHQWPATLVQPVGSPLSLECTVEGTSNPNLYWYRQAAGRGLQLLFYSVGIGQISSEVPQNLSASRPQDRQFILSSKKLLLSDSGFYLCAWSVGLGTENSPLHFGNGTRLTVT.